These 2 T cell receptor beta chains were sequenced from one sample in a study of T cell responses to AZD1222 COVID-19 vaccine. Assay used: immunoSEQ multiplex PCR; TCRdb lists only in-frame clones, some missing. The table includes around 130,000 clones, approximately 93% detected once. The sample in question was peripheral blood, obtained on day 0 of AZD1222 vaccination. The receptor source for this set is an adult in good health.

By sample fraction, this clone is large. This chain joins TRBV7-9 and TRBJ2-1; 7 bases fit TRBD2. The ends lost 4 bases at V and 3 bases at J; junction bases unmatched: 12. Germline CDR1 reads SEHNR; CDR2 reads FQNEAQ (reference sequence). The CDR3 contains 17 residues. DNA for the CDR3: TGTGCCAGCAGCTCCCCTGACTTGCGGGAGTTCTACAATGAGCAGTTCTTC. It translates to CASSSPDLREFYNEQFF.

The chain carries TRBV5-6 and TRBJ2-7; tentative D call: TRBD2 (6 bases). This CDR3 has 15 residues. V gave up 1 base and J gave up 7 bases, with 18 bases separating them. Germline V gene lookup returns CDR1 SGHDT and CDR2 YYEEEE. As DNA, the CDR3 is TGTGCCAGCAGCTTGAGTGCGGGAACCACTGGGGAGCAGTACTTC. Residues: CASSLSAGTTGEQYF.